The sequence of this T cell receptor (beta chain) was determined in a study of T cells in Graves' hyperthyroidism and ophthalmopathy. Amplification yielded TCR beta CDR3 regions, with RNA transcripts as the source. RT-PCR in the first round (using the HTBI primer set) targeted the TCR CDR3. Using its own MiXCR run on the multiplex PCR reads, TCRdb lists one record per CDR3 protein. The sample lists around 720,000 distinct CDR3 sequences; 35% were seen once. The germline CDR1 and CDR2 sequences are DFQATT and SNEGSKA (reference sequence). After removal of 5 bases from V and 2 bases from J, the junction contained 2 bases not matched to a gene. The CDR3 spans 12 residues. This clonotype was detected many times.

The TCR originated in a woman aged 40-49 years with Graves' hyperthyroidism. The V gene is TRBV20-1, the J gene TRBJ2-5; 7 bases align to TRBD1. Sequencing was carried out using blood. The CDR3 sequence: CSALQGQETQYF. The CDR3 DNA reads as TGCAGTGCTCTACAGGGGCAAGAGACCCAGTACTTC.